This T cell receptor beta chain was obtained from a study of blood T cell repertoires in COVID-19 (dated by TCRdb to the early 2020s). Background for the entire study: Samples from collaborators originated in the United States, Italy and Spain and spanned both the acute and convalescent phases of COVID-19. The prospective study material was composed of cDNA or gDNA derived from T cells, B-cell-depleted T cells, or PBMCs. Subjects who had been exposed to COVID-19, were actively infected with it, or had recovered from it provided the deeply sampled blood TCRbeta repertoires that made up the dataset. The repertoires were made available in a free public database intended to serve as a resource for research on the immune response to SARS-CoV-2. The samples were drawn from two sources: the first 160 participants of the ongoing ImmuneRACE study, and 1,254 subjects contributed by 6 global collaborators. Nearly every sample came with metadata listing a de-identified subject ID, COVID-19 status, age in years and sex. Where HLA class I and class II types were available, the types were taken from metadata supplied by the sample provider, not from assay-based typing. Broader findings and caveats from the paper: How much clinical and demographic metadata was included differed by source and by participant, and the metadata was provided uncurated.

The immunoSEQ Assay, a bias-controlled multiplex PCR, was used to amplify TCRbeta CDR3 regions from genomic DNA. For the original study's pipeline: The number of nucleated cells in each sample was estimated by amplification of reference gene primers within the assay. Sequence reads were collapsed and filtered to measure the absolute abundance of every unique TCRbeta CDR3 rearrangement. For each sample, productive Simpson clonality was calculated as the square root of Simpson's diversity index over productive rearrangements. This is the immuneACCESS table as TCRdb keeps it, with only in-frame sequences that have V and J called. A part of the clones is gone; compared with another copy, unresolved V genes explain less than half, and the rest is unexplained. V, J and clone size are those of that table, while D and trimming were read from the DNA. The sample contains some 250,000 clones, roughly four fifths of them found a single time. Jointly, the top ten make up approximately 15% of the sample.

Participants in the prospective study were enrolled through a virtual design, were aged about 18 to 90 years, and lived in under 25 United States geographic areas. In the prospective study, participants were assigned to cohorts based on the clinical history participants reported in a screening survey and a study questionnaire. Recovered participants in ImmuneRACE Cohort 3 were defined by two consecutive negative NP/OP PCR tests, clearance by a healthcare professional, or resolution of symptoms. Each participant in the prospective study had whole blood, serum and a nasopharyngeal or oropharyngeal swab collected by mobile phlebotomists. Over a roughly 2-month period, participants in the prospective study had the option of providing additional blood draws and questionnaires. Before DNA extraction, blood samples from the prospective study were shipped at room temperature or frozen. In regard to this clone: Its antigen is unknown. Per-nucleotide qualities are absent, and no much larger clonotype sits a single base away.

Sequencing used PBMCs or T cells enriched from blood (not recorded which). This TCR was sampled from a man aged 40-49 years who had recovered from COVID-19.

The bases are TGTGCCAGTAGCGTAAGCAGGGACTATGGCTACACCTTC. Protein translation: CASSVSRDYGYTF. The chain couples TRBV19 to TRBJ1-2, with TRBD1 as a weak D call on 5 bases. Deletion took 6 bases off V and 3 bases off J, with a span of 11 bases between the germline ends. The CDR3 starts with the cysteine, ends with the phenylalanine, and has 13 residues. The retained sequence is limited to the CDR3, 39 bases, with the frame set at the first base. The germline V gene encodes CDR1 LNHDA and CDR2 SQIVND (reference sequence).